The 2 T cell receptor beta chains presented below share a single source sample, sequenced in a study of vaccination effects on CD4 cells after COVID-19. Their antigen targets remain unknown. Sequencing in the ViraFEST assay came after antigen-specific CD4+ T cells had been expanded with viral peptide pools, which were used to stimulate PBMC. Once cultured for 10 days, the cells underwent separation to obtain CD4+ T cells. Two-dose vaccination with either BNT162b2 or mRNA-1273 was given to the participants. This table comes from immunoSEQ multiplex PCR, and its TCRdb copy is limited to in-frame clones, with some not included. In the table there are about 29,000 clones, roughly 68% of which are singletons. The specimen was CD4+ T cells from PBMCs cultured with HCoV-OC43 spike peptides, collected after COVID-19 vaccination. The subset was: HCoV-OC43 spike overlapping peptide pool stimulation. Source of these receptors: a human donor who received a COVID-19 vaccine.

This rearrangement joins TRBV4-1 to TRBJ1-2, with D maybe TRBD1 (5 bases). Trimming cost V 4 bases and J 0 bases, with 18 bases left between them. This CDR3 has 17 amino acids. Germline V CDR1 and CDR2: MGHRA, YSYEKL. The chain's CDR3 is CASSRDSIGTANYGYTF. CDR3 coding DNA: TGCGCCAGCAGCCGCGATTCAATAGGGACGGCTAACTATGGCTACACCTTC.

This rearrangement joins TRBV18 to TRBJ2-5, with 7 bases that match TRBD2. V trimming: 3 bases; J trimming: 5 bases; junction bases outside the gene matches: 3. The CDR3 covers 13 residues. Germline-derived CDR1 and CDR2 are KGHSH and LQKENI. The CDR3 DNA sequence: TGTGCCAGCTCACCCTCCGGGAGGGAGACCCAGTACTTC. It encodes CASSPSGRETQYF. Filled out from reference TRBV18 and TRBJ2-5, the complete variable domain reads NAGVMQNPRHLVRRRGQEARLRCSPMKGHSHVYWYRQLPEEGLKFMVYLQKENIIDESGMPKERFSAEFPKEGPSILRIQQVVRGDSAAYFCASSPSGRETQYFGPGTRLLVL.